This T cell receptor (beta chain) was profiled in a study of blood T cell repertoires in COVID-19. For the study at large: The analysed material was cDNA or gDNA that came from T cells, B-cell-depleted T cells, or PBMCs.

This CDR3 is 14 amino acids long. The germline V gene has CDR1 MNHEY and CDR2 SVGAGI. Trimming at V came to 8 bases and at J to 3 bases, leaving 7 bases not matched to a gene. Measured with immunoSEQ multiplex PCR; TCRdb has only the in-frame clones, and not every one. The repertoire includes tens of thousands of clones, 81% of them detected once, and about 51% sits in the top ten. Source material: peripheral blood. The sequence was collected from a man aged 45-60 years with active or convalescent COVID-19. The chain is built from TRBV6-5 and TRBJ2-1; 7 bases are a match to TRBD2. The CDR3 region has the DNA TGTGCCAGCGTCAGGCGGGAGCTCTACAATGAGCAGTTCTTC. Protein product: CASVRRELYNEQFF.